Below, 2 T cell receptor beta chains from the same sample are listed, as sequenced in a study of metastatic and nonmetastatic thyroid tumors. Using MiXCR, TCRdb re-called clones from the PCR reads. The sample lists tens of thousands of clones, 9% to 14% seen once, with approximately 10% in the top ten. Before thyroid surgery, none of the patients had received any treatment. Sequenced input: blood. The receptors were gathered from a male donor with papillary thyroid cancer or a benign thyroid nodule (not recorded which). Some clones in this sample may be carry-over from other donors' samples.

This clone is categorized as medium-sized. The chain employs TRBV28 and TRBJ2-7, with D possibly being TRBD2 (5 bases). V was shortened by 0 bases and J by 0 bases, with 9 bases between the two germline ends. CDR3 length: 15 amino acids. Looked up from germline, CDR1 is MDHEN and CDR2 is SYDVKM. The CDR3 nucleotides read TGTGCCAGCAGTTTATGGCCCGGGAACTCCTACGAGCAGTACTTC. Protein: CASSLWPGNSYEQYF.

This clone showed up many times. The V call is TRBV18, the J call TRBJ1-3, with D tentatively TRBD1 (5 bases). CDR3 size: 16 residues. The germline gives CDR1 KGHSH, CDR2 LQKENI. V was clipped by 4 bases and J by 0 bases, with 13 bases between them. This CDR3 is CASSLDIRSSGNTIYF. The CDR3 nucleotides are TGTGCCAGCTCACTGGACATCCGAAGCTCTGGAAACACCATATATTTT.